This is a list of T cell receptor beta chains from one sample in a study of cytomegalovirus exposure and HLA in healthy donors. The data were produced by immunoSEQ multiplex PCR, yet TCRdb's version contains in-frame clones alone and is incomplete. The data show some 150,000 clones, less than 90% seen once. Sample: PBMCs. The receptors were gathered from a woman aged 18-30 years in good health and CMV-seropositive. CDR3s include the opening cysteine and the closing phenylalanine or tryptophan.

TRBV30 | CAWSQVGIRSLAGGNEQYF
TRBV11-3 | CASSSDRAAYNEQFF
TRBV6-5 | CASRLTSGASYEQYF
TRBV6-6 | CASSRRDSSGNTIYF
TRBV5-1 | CASSFLAGQGNEQFF
TRBV7-8 | CASSSIRDLLGKTQYF
TRBV19 | CASSIDQTGSYGYTF
TRBV7-2 | CASSPFGETQYF
TRBV19 | CASCGLAANTGELFF
TRBV6-5 | CASSSAGDRGKKLFF
TRBV6-1 | CASSEWTGTDTQYF
TRBV28 | CASNKGGQGNYGYTF
TRBV30 | CAWTKTGQNEKLFF
TRBV5-1 | CASSLGGRTNEKLFF
TRBV5-6 | CASSYSNYGYTF
TRBV6-5 | CASSYGLNNEQFF
TRBV10-3 | CAIMLDSSYNEQFF
TRBV6-1 | CASRAPPGSKNIQYF
TRBV6-6 | CASNRISEGQPQHF
TRBV7-2 | CASSFGGTSGNTIYF
TRBV30 | CAWSVRTTMSSYNEQFF
TRBV30 | CAWSLGGYEQYF
TRBV27 | CASSLGREGSNEQFF
TRBV10-1 | CASSEDPSGTYTDTQYF
TRBV6-1 | CASRASGTGEQYF
TRBV4-1 | CASSQVEWAATNEKLFF
TRBV2 | CASTPGADTQYF
TRBV11-3 | CASSLVGSSYEQYF
TRBV7-8 | CASSDRDRVYYEQYF
TRBV19 | CASSMGRGIGYSNQPQHF
TRBV5-1 | CASSLALAGYNEQFF
TRBV29-1 | CSVEVSYEQYF
TRBV29-1 | CSAGGAGELFF
TRBV5-6 | CASSPIGHTYEQYF
TRBV7-9 | CASSGRSGEWNTEAFF
TRBV7-6 | CASSTGLRGNEQFF
TRBV30 | CAWSDLAGANVLTF
TRBV6-1 | CASSEAGTAGVYGYTF
TRBV15 | CATSRRTMGQEAFF
TRBV19 | CASSIQGESGEQFF
TRBV19 | CASSLDRDYQPQHF
TRBV30 | CAWSPLRLAVLETQYF
TRBV12-5 | CASGGDRGTFTSGNTIYF
TRBV5-1 | CASNVQGDTGELFF
TRBV11-3 | CASSLLVSYNEQFF
TRBV6-5 | CASSYRGSSGNTIYF
TRBV28 | CASTRGGGNEPQHF
TRBV25-1 | CASSSRRTHTSSEQFF
TRBV5-4 | CASSGYVGGNEQYF
TRBV27 | CASSLYRGEGGYTF
TRBV1 | CTSSLPTPGLDTDTQYF